This paragraph covers one T cell receptor (beta chain) sequence. The CDR3 has 20 amino acids. Germline V gene data show CDR1 as LNHDA and CDR2 as SQIVND (reference sequence). V trimming: 4 bases; J trimming: 0 bases; junction bases outside the gene matches: 15. Time point reported: time of PML onset. All patients had prior interferon beta, and all PML patients were female. This sample was included in a study of multiple sclerosis patients with progressive multifocal leukoencephalopathy. The assay was immunoSEQ multiplex PCR, and TCRdb's table has in-frame clones only and misses some. The sample holds 30,000 or so clones; 87% are singletons and the top ten take under 6%.

The material was PBMCs, obtained from a patient treated with natalizumab. The origin of this receptor is a woman aged 40 to 50 with progressive multifocal leukoencephalopathy. This chain uses TRBV19 with TRBJ2-6, with 7 bases identical to TRBD1. The CDR3 DNA follows: TGTGCCAGTAGTACGTTCCTATCCGGGACAGTTAACTCTGGGGCCAACGTCCTGACTTTC. Translating it yields CASSTFLSGTVNSGANVLTF.